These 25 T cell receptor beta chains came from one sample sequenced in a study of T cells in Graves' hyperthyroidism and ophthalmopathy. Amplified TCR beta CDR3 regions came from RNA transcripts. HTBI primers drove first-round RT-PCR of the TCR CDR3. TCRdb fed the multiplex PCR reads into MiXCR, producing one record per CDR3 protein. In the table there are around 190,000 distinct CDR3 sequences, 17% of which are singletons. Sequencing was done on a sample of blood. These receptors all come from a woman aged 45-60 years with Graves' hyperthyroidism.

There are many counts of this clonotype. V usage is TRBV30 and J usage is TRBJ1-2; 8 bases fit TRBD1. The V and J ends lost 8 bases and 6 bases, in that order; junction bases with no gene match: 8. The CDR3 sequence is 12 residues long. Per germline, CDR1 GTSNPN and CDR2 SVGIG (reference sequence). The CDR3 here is CAQPTGEHGYTF. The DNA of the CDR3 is TGTGCCCAGCCGACAGGGGAACATGGCTACACCTTC.

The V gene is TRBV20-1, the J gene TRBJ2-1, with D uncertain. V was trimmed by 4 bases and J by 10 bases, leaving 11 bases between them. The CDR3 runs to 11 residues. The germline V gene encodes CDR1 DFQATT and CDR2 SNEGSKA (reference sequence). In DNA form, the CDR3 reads TGCAGTGCTATGGACCAGTACGAGCAGTTCTTC. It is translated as CSAMDQYEQFF.

CDR3 loop: CASSPSGYEKLFF. CDR3 nucleotides: TGTGCCAGCAGCCCATCGGGGTATGAAAAACTGTTTTTT. The rearrangement links TRBV6-1 to TRBJ1-4; D remains ambiguous. Trimming stripped 6 bases from V and 6 bases from J, with 11 bases between. The CDR3 is 13 amino acids. Germline CDR1 and CDR2: MNHNS and SASEGT.

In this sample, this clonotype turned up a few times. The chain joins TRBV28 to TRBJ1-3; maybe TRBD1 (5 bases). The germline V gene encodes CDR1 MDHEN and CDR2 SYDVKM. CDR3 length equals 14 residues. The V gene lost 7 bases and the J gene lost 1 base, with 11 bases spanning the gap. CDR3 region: CASTNPGSGNTIYF. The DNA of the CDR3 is TGTGCCAGCACCAATCCAGGGTCTGGAAACACCATATATTTT.

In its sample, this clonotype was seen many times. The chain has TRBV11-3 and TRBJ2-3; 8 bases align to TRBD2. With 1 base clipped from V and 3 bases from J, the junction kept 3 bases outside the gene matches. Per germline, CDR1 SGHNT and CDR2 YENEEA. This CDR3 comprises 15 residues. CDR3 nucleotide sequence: TGTGCCAGCAGCTTAGCGTTAGCGGGAACAGATACGCAGTATTTT. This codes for CASSLALAGTDTQYF.

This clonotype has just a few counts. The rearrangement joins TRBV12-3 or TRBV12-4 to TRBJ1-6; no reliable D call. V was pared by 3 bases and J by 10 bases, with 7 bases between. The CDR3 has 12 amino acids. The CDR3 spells CASSFPKSPLHF. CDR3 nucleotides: TGTGCCAGCAGTTTTCCGAAATCACCCCTCCACTTT.

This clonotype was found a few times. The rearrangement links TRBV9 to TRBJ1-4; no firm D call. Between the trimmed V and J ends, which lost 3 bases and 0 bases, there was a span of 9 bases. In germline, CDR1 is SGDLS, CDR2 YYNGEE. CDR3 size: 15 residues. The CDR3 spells CASSALGTTNEKLFF. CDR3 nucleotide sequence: TGTGCCAGCAGCGCCCTCGGGACAACTAATGAAAAACTGTTTTTT.

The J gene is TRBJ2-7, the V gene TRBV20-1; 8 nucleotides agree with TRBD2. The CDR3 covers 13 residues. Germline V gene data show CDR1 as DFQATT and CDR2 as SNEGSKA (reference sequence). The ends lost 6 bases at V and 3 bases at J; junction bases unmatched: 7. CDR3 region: CSAGRVDFYEQYF. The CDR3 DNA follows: TGCAGTGCCGGGAGGGTGGATTTCTACGAGCAGTACTTC.

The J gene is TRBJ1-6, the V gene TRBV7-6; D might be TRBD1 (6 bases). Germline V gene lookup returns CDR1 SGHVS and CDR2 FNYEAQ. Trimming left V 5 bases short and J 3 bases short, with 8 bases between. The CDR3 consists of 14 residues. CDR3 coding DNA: TGTGCCAGCAGCGGACAGAACTATAATTCACCCCTCCACTTT. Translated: CASSGQNYNSPLHF.

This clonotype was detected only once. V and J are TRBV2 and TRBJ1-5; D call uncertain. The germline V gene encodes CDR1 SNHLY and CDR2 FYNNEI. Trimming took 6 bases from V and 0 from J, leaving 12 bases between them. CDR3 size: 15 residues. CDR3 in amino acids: CASSPMDYSNQPQHF. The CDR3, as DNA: TGTGCCAGCAGCCCCATGGATTATAGCAATCAGCCCCAGCATTTT.

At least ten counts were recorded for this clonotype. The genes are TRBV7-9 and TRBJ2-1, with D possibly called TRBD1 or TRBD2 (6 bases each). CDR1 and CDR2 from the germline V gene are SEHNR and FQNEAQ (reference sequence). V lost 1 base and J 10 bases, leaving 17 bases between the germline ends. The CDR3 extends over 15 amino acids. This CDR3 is CASSLEGDSSEEQFF. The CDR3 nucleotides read TGTGCCAGCAGCTTAGAGGGGGACTCCTCCGAAGAGCAGTTCTTC.

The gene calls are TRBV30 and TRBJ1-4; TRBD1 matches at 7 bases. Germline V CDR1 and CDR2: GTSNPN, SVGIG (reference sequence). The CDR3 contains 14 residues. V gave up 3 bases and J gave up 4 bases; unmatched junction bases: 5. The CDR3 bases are TGTGCCTGGAGGCGAAGGGGGCGTAATGAAAAACTGTTTTTT. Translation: CAWRRRGRNEKLFF.

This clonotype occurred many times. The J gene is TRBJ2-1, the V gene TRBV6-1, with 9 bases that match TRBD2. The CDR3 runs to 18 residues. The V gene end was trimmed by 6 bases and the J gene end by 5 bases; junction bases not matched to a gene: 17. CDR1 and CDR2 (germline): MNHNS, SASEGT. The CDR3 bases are TGTGCCAGCAGCTTCCTGACCCCGGGCGGGAGGGAGGACAATGAGCAGTTCTTC. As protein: CASSFLTPGGREDNEQFF.

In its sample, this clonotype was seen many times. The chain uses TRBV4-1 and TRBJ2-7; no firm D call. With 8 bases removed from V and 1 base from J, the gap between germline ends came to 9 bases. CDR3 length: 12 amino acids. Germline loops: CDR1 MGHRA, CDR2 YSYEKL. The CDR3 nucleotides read TGCGCCAGCCCGCCCCTGTCCTACGAGCAGTACTTC. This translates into CASPPLSYEQYF.

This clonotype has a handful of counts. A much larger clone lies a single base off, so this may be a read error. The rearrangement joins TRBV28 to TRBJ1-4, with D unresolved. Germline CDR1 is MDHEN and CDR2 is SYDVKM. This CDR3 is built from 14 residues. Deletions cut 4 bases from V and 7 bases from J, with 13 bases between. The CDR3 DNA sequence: TGTGCCAGCAGTTCGTTAGGGAATGGTGAAAAACTGTTTTTT. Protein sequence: CASSSLGNGEKLFF.

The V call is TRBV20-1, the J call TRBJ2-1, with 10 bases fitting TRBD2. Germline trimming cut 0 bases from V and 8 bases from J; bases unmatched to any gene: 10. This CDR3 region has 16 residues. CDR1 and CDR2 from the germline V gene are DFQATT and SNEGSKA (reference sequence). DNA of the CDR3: TGCAGTGCTAGAGATGAGGGACTAGCGACTCCCCATGAGCAGTTCTTC. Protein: CSARDEGLATPHEQFF.

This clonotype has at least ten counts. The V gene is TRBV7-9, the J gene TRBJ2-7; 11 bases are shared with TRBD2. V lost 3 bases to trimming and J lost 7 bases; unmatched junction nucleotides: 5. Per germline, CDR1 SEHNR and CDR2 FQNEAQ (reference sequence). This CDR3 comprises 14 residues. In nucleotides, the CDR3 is TGTGCCAGCAGCTTCCTAGCGGGAGGTGGGGAGCAGTACTTC. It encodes CASSFLAGGGEQYF.

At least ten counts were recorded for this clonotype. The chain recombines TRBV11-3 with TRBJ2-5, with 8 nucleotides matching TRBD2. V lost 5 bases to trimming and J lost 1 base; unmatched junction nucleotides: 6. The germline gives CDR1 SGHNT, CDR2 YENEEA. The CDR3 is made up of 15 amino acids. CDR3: CASSRRGTSQETQYF. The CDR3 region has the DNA TGTGCCAGCAGCCGACGAGGGACTAGCCAAGAGACCCAGTACTTC.

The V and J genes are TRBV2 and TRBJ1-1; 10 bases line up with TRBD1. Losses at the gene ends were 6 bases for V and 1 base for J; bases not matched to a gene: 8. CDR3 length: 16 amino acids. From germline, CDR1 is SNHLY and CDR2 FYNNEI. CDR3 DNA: TGTGCCAGCAGCGTTTCCCGACAGGGGGCGAACACTGAAGCTTTCTTT. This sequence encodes CASSVSRQGANTEAFF. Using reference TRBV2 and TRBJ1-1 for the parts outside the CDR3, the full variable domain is EPEVTQTPSHQVTQMGQEVILRCVPISNHLYFYWYRQILGQKVEFLVSFYNNEISEKSEIFDDQFSVERPDGSNFTLKIRSTKLEDSAMYFCASSVSRQGANTEAFFGQGTRLTVV.

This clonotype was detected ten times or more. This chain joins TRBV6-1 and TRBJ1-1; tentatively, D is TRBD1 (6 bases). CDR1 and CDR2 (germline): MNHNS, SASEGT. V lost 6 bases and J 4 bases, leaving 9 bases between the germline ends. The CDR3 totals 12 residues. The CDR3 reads CASRRGATEAFF. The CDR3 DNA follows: TGTGCCAGCAGGAGGGGGGCCACTGAAGCTTTCTTT.

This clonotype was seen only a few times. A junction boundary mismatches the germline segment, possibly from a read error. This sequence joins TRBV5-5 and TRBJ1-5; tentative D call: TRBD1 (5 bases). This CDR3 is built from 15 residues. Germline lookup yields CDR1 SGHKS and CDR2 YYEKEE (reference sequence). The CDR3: CANSQDSYSNQPQHF. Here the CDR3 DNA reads TGTGCCAACAGCCAAGACAGCTATAGCAATCAGCCCCAGCATTTT.

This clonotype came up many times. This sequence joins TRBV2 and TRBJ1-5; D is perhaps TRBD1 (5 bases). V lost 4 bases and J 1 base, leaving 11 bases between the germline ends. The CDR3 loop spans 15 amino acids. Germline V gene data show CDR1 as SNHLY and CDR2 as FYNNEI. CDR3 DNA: TGTGCCAGCAGTGGGGACGGGATAAGCAATCAGCCCCAGCATTTT. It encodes CASSGDGISNQPQHF.

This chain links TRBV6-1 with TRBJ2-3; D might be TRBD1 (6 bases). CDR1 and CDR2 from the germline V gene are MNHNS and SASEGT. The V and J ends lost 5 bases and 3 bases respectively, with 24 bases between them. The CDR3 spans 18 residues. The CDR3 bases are TGTGCCAGCAGTCTCATGGTGGGGGCAACGGATAATACAGATACGCAGTATTTT. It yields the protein CASSLMVGATDNTDTQYF.

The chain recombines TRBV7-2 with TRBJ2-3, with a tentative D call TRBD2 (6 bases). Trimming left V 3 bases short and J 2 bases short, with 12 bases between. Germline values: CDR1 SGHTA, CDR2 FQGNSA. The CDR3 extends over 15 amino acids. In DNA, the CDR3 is TGTGCCAGCAGCTTGAATGTAGCGGACACAGATACGCAGTATTTT. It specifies CASSLNVADTDTQYF.

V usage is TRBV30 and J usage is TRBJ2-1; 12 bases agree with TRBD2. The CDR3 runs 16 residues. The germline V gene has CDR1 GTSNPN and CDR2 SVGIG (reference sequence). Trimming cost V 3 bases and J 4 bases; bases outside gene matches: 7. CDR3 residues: CAWRATSGSWYNEQFF. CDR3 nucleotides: TGTGCCTGGAGAGCGACTAGCGGGAGTTGGTACAATGAGCAGTTCTTC.